This TCR beta chain emerged from a study of radiotherapy plus CTLA-4 blockade in lung cancer (dated 2018 in TCRdb). With respect to the entire study: Objective responses occurred in around 20% of enrolled patients, and around 30% achieved disease control.

The study tested focal radiation therapy combined with CTLA-4 blockade (ipilimumab) in patients with chemo-refractory metastatic non-small-cell lung cancer. The library was obtained by the immunoSEQ multiplex PCR assay. The table was pulled from immuneACCESS by TCRdb, which kept in-frame rearrangements only. Such tables lose some clones; where checked, under half of the loss comes from unresolved V genes, and the rest has no known cause. Across this sample there are 40,000 to 50,000 clones, with 70% to 75% seen only once. The biggest ten clones account for 3.5% to 4% of the sample. Looking up the germline V gene yields CDR1 MNHEY and CDR2 SVGAGI. V lost 0 bases and J lost 3 bases, and the count of bases not matched to a germline gene is 3. The CDR3 runs 15 residues from the cysteine to the phenylalanine. Solely the CDR3 DNA is kept, with 45 bases framed from the first base. Broader findings and caveats from the paper: After treatment with radiotherapy and ipilimumab, TCR clones that came from tumors expanded in the peripheral blood. Increased serum interferon-beta after radiation, together with early dynamic changes in blood T cell clones, were reported to be the strongest predictors of response.

Details on this clone: Which antigen it targets is not known. It has no much larger one-base neighbor in the sample; base qualities were not kept.

The material sequenced was peripheral blood, taken from a patient treated with radiotherapy plus ipilimumab. The clonotype was recovered from a human donor with non-small cell lung cancer who had a complete response to radiotherapy plus ipilimumab. The sequence links TRBV6-5 to TRBJ2-7; TRBD2 matches 9 bases in the middle. CDR3 sequence: CASSYSLAGVYEQYF. Read as DNA, the sequence is TGTGCCAGCAGTTACTCGTTAGCGGGAGTCTACGAGCAGTACTTC.